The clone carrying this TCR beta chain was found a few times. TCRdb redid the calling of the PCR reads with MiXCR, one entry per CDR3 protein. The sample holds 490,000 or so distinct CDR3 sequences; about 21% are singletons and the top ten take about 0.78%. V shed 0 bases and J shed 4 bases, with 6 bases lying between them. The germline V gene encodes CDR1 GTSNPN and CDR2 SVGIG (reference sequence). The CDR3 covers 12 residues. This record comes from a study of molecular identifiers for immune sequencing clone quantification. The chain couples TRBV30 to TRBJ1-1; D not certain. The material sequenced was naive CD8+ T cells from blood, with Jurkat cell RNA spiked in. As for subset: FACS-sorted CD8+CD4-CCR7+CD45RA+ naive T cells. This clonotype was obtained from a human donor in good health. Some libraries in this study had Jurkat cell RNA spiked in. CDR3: CAWSVSVTEAFF. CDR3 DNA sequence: TGTGCCTGGAGTGTATCGGTCACTGAAGCTTTCTTT.